These T cell receptor beta chains were read from a single sample in a study of blood T cell repertoires in COVID-19. This table comes from immunoSEQ multiplex PCR, and its TCRdb copy is limited to in-frame clones, with some not included. The data hold about 140,000 clones, with around 85% observed a single time. The sequenced material came from PBMCs or T cells enriched from blood (not recorded which). The receptors come from a woman in her thirties or forties who had recovered from COVID-19. CDR3s include the opening cysteine and the closing phenylalanine or tryptophan. D genes are given only for firm matches. Clone size is stated in some rows and not others, as once, few, many or a class when expanded.

abundance,len,v_gene,j_gene,d_gene,CDR3nt,CDR3aa
few,15,TRBV7-3,TRBJ2-3,NA,TGTGCCAGCAGCTTAACTTTCCTTGGCGGCGCTACGCAGTATTTT,CASSLTFLGGATQYF
NA,14,TRBV7-8,TRBJ2-3,NA,TGTGCCAGCAGCTTAACCTCTAACACAGATACGCAGTATTTT,CASSLTSNTDTQYF
NA,14,TRBV2,TRBJ1-4,NA,TGTGCCAGCAATTACAGAGCCAACGGAGAAAAACTGTTTTTT,CASNYRANGEKLFF
NA,16,TRBV5-1,TRBJ1-5,TRBD1,TGCGCCAGCAGCTTGGGGACAGGGGGGAGCAATCAGCCCCAGCATTTT,CASSLGTGGSNQPQHF
NA,11,TRBV6-5,TRBJ2-3,NA,TGTGCCAGCAGTTACGGCGGGACGCAGTATTTT,CASSYGGTQYF
few,14,TRBV10-2,TRBJ1-5,TRBD1,TGCGCCAGCAGAGAGCCAGGGGGAAATCAGCCCCAGCATTTT,CASREPGGNQPQHF
NA,14,TRBV25-1,TRBJ1-2,NA,TGTGCCAGCAGTGAAAGGACAGCTAACTATGGCTACACCTTC,CASSERTANYGYTF
once,14,TRBV7-8,TRBJ2-3,NA,TGTGCCAGCAGCTTAGGCGGAGACACAGATACGCAGTATTTT,CASSLGGDTDTQYF
NA,14,TRBV29-1,TRBJ1-1,TRBD1,TGCAGCGTTGATGTGACAGGGGGGTACACTGAAGCTTTCTTT,CSVDVTGGYTEAFF
NA,14,TRBV5-1,TRBJ1-1,TRBD1,TGCGCCAGCAGCCTCGGACAGGGTTCGACTGAAGCTTTCTTT,CASSLGQGSTEAFF
NA,11,TRBV30,TRBJ2-7,NA,TGTGCCTGGACCCAGCGGGACGAGCAGTACTTC,CAWTQRDEQYF
NA,11,TRBV2,TRBJ1-2,NA,TGTGCCAGCTTCGAGGACTATGGCTACACCTTC,CASFEDYGYTF
NA,16,TRBV15,TRBJ1-1,NA,TGTGCCACCAGCAGAGATCGCGCGACAGTTAACACTGAAGCTTTCTTT,CATSRDRATVNTEAFF
NA,18,TRBV4-1,TRBJ1-2,TRBD1,TGCGCCAGCAGCCAAGGGACCGGGACAGGGGGCGCTTACTATGGCTACACCTTC,CASSQGTGTGGAYYGYTF
NA,23,TRBV30,TRBJ2-5,TRBD1,TGTGCCTGGAGTCGCGGGCTGACCGAGGTGGGCAGGGGACGAGGGGGCACCAGAGAGACCCAGTACTTC,CAWSRGLTEVGRGRGGTRETQYF
NA,13,TRBV12-3/TRBV12-4,TRBJ1-5,NA,TGTGCCAGCAGCGGACACTCCAATCAGCCCCAGCATTTT,CASSGHSNQPQHF
NA,15,TRBV19,TRBJ2-2,NA,TGTGCCAGTAGTGACCGACCGACAGTCACCGGGGAGCTGTTTTTT,CASSDRPTVTGELFF
NA,12,TRBV10-3,TRBJ1-1,NA,TGTGCCATCTCCCGGGACTTCTTTGGGGCTTTCTTT,CAISRDFFGAFF
NA,15,TRBV3-1/TRBV3-2,TRBJ2-1,NA,TGTGCCAGCAGCCAAGATGGCCCGGGAGCACGTTCGAAGTTCTTC,CASSQDGPGARSKFF
NA,20,TRBV27,TRBJ1-1,TRBD1,TGTGCCAGCAGTATCCGGGACAGGGGGCGAAAGTGGCGGTCGGTAACTGAAGCTTTCTTT,CASSIRDRGRKWRSVTEAFF
once,13,TRBV10-3,TRBJ1-5,TRBD1,TGTGCCAGCAGACAGGGTCTCAATCAGCCCCAGCATTTT,CASRQGLNQPQHF
NA,14,TRBV11-2,TRBJ1-3,NA,TGTGCCAGCAGCTACACGTACTCTGGAAACACCATATATTTT,CASSYTYSGNTIYF
NA,13,TRBV7-3,TRBJ1-5,NA,TGTGCCAGCAGCTTAAGTCCTAATCAGCCCCAGCATTTT,CASSLSPNQPQHF
NA,9,TRBV5-1,TRBJ2-5,NA,TGCGCCACCGTCGGGACCCAGTACTTC,CATVGTQYF
NA,13,TRBV29-1,TRBJ1-1,NA,TGCAGCGTTGAAGAAATGAGGGGAGGTGAAGCTTTCTTT,CSVEEMRGGEAFF
NA,19,TRBV7-3,TRBJ1-2,TRBD1,TGTGCCAGCAGCTTAAAGGGGGCTCTCAAGGGGGCTACTAACTATGGCTACACCTTC,CASSLKGALKGATNYGYTF
NA,15,TRBV6-1,TRBJ1-2,TRBD1,TGTGCCAGCAGTGATAGACAGGGGTCTAACTATGGCTACACCTTC,CASSDRQGSNYGYTF
NA,14,TRBV29-1,TRBJ2-5,TRBD1,TGCAGCGTGGGGACAGGGGGATTGGGGGAGACCCAGTACTTC,CSVGTGGLGETQYF
few,14,TRBV30,TRBJ2-2,TRBD2,TGTGCCTGGAGCGCCGGGACTAACCCCGGGGAGCTGTTTTTT,CAWSAGTNPGELFF
NA,15,TRBV30,TRBJ1-1,NA,TGTGCCTGGAGTGGAGGGTCGGACGGGTCCACTGAAGCTTTCTTT,CAWSGGSDGSTEAFF
NA,12,TRBV13,TRBJ1-2,NA,TGTGCCAGCAGCTTAGGGTCCGGACAAGGCACCTTC,CASSLGSGQGTF
NA,15,TRBV29-1,TRBJ2-1,TRBD2,TGCAGCGTTGAAGATGGGACTAGCGGGAGCTATGAGCAGTTCTTC,CSVEDGTSGSYEQFF
NA,21,TRBV3-1/TRBV3-2,TRBJ2-1,NA,TGTGCCAGCAGCCAAGGTCTAAGGGCGGGACGGATCTTCGGGGATTACAATGAGCAGTTCTTC,CASSQGLRAGRIFGDYNEQFF
once,14,TRBV19,TRBJ1-6,TRBD1,TGTGCCAGTAGTATCGACAGGGGTAATTCACCCCTCCACTTT,CASSIDRGNSPLHF
NA,15,TRBV19,TRBJ1-5,NA,TGTGCCAGTAGTACCCTACCACAGGGAAATCAGCCCCAGCATTTT,CASSTLPQGNQPQHF
NA,17,TRBV5-6,TRBJ1-6,NA,TGTGCCAGCAGCCAACTCGGTAGTGGGCGATATAATTCACCCCTCCACTTT,CASSQLGSGRYNSPLHF
NA,14,TRBV7-6,TRBJ2-1,TRBD2,TGTGCCAGCAGCCTAGCGGGGGGACTCAATGAGCAGTTCTTC,CASSLAGGLNEQFF
few,12,TRBV3-1/TRBV3-2,TRBJ2-2,NA,TGTGCCAGCAGCCACGGTCTCGGGGAGCTGTTTTTT,CASSHGLGELFF
NA,16,TRBV10-3,TRBJ2-3,TRBD2,TGTGCCATCAGTGAGTCTGCGGGGGGGGGCACAGATACGCAGTATTTT,CAISESAGGGTDTQYF
NA,14,TRBV5-6,TRBJ1-1,NA,TGTGCCAGCACCCCGTGGGGCGGGAACACTGAAGCTTTCTTT,CASTPWGGNTEAFF
NA,14,TRBV19,TRBJ2-3,TRBD2,TGTGCCAGTAGTTTATCGGGGGGGCCGGGTACGCAGTATTTT,CASSLSGGPGTQYF
NA,15,TRBV11-2,TRBJ2-1,TRBD1,TGTGCCAGCAGCTTAGCTGAGGGGGCACTGAATGAGCAGTTCTTC,CASSLAEGALNEQFF
NA,14,TRBV30,TRBJ2-7,TRBD2,TGTGCCTGGAGTGTATTCAGCGGGACCTACGAGCAGTACTTC,CAWSVFSGTYEQYF
NA,15,TRBV20-1,TRBJ1-6,TRBD1,TGCAGTGCTAGTGTACAGGGGGCTAGGAATTCACCCCTCCACTTT,CSASVQGARNSPLHF
NA,15,TRBV7-8,TRBJ1-2,NA,TGTGCCAGCAGCAAACGACAGGCATTTAACTATGGCTACACCTTC,CASSKRQAFNYGYTF
NA,15,TRBV9,TRBJ2-3,NA,TGTGCCAGCACCCGAGAGGAGGGAGGATCAGATACGCAGTATTTT,CASTREEGGSDTQYF
NA,17,TRBV7-6,TRBJ2-1,TRBD2,TGTGCCAGCAGCCTACGGACTAGTGGGTTCTCCTACAATGAGCAGTTCTTC,CASSLRTSGFSYNEQFF
NA,16,TRBV21-1,TRBJ2-5,NA,TGTGCCAGCAGCAAACAGGGACAGGGCTACCAAGAGACCCAGTACTTC,CASSKQGQGYQETQYF